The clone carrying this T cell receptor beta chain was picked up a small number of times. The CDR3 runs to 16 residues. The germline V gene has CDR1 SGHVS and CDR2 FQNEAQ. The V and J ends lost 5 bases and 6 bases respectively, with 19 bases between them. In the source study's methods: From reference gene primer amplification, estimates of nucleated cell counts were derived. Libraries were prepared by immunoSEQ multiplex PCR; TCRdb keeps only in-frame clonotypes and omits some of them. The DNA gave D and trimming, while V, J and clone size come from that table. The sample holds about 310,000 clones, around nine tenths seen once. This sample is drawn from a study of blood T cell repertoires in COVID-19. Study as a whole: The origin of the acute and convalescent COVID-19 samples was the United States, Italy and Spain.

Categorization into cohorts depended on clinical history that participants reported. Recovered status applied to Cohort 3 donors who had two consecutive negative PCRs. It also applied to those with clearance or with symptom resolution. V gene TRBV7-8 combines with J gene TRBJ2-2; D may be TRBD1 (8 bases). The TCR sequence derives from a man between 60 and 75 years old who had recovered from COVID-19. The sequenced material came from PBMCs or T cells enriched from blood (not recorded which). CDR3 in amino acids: CASSGRTGSGAGELFF. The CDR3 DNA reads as TGTGCCAGCAGCGGAAGGACAGGGAGCGGGGCCGGGGAGCTGTTTTTT.